This TCR beta chain comes out of a study of cytomegalovirus exposure and HLA in healthy donors. Per germline, CDR1 KGHSH and CDR2 LQKENI. The CDR3 totals 17 residues. The trim removed 0 bases at V and 2 bases at J, leaving 5 bases unmatched. Study-wide points: According to an earlier analysis, most TCR beta V segments yielded productive rearrangements about 87% or about 30% of the time. Later findings reportedly placed an Asian-associated ancestry cluster below the roughly 700-donor mean for N-insertions.

Primers: 60 Vbeta forward and 13 Jbeta reverse. TCRdb keeps only in-frame clones here, not all; method: immunoSEQ multiplex PCR. The sample has 150,000 to 200,000 clones, about three quarters seen once; the top ten hold 0.85% to 1.4%. A remark on this clone: Its target is not known.

This chain joins TRBV18 and TRBJ2-5; TRBD1 aligns across 11 bases. The sequencing input was PBMCs. The receptor was derived from a woman in her thirties or forties in good health and CMV-seronegative. CDR3 protein: CASSPPTGTGGQETQYF. The CDR3 nucleotides read TGTGCCAGCTCACCACCGACCGGGACAGGGGGACAAGAGACCCAGTACTTC.